This entry is about one TCR beta chain. This clone's antigen is unknown. It has no much larger one-base neighbor in the sample; base qualities were not kept. The cohort comprised fewer than 700 healthy bone marrow donors. Cohort members were all nominally healthy when sampled, although unrecorded immune exposures were likely present. The donor was CMV seropositive and was included in the group of 290 or so seropositive cohort members. Every donor gave a peripheral blood sample, and the peripheral blood mononuclear cells from that sample were used for TCR beta sequencing. Genomic DNA extraction from the blood cell samples was performed with the Qiagen DNeasy Blood Extraction Kit. Libraries were made using the immunoSEQ multiplex PCR assay. A mixture of 60 forward primers for TCR Vbeta segments and 13 reverse primers for TCR Jbeta segments was used in the multiplex PCR. The CDR3 region of rearranged TCR beta genes was amplified from genomic DNA by a multiplex PCR assay. On the Illumina HiSeq System, the amplified TCR beta libraries were sequenced as 87-base-pair reads. Processing in the source paper ran as follows. Across the 600 to 700 repertoires, a later analysis counted 60 million to 90 million unique TCR beta chains, 9.5 million to 13 million of which were shared by at least two donors. Raw reads were error-corrected and collapsed into unique sequences with a nearest-neighbor algorithm that merged closely related sequences to remove PCR and sequencing errors. V, D and J gene segments were assigned by aligning CDR3 sequences to IMGT reference sequences. For a sequence to be retained, at least a six-nucleotide match to both a V gene segment and a J gene segment was required. A rearrangement was called productive if the CDR3 had no stop codons and remained in frame with V and J, and every other rearrangement was called non-productive. CDR3 was defined by IMGT convention, running from the second conserved V-encoded cysteine to the conserved J-encoded phenylalanine. The earlier analysis of some 600 of the donors excluded sequences that lacked an unambiguous match to a single V gene segment. In an earlier analysis of 450 to 700 of the donors, V segments were called functional above 56.7% productive rearrangements and were called segregating when the between-donor standard deviation exceeded 5%. A statistical classification framework was built to diagnose cytomegalovirus status from the catalog of TCR beta chain sequences. V and J gene assignment, in a later analysis, came from comparing TCR nucleotide sequences with IMGT/GENE-DB human TR gene sequences. The TCRdist pipeline was used in a later analysis to assign CDR3 sequences and most-parsimonious VDJ recombination scenarios. In a later analysis, every TCR beta chain was defined by the combination of its CDR3 amino acid sequence and its V-gene family, and reads without a unique V-gene family were dropped. As a way to deal with suspected cross-contamination and a sequencing artifact, a later analysis dropped 450 to 600 nucleotide sequences that were highly shared and had low generation probability. A later analysis calculated a clonal expansion index for each public chain from normalized within-repertoire ranks of inferred template counts. Generation probabilities in a later analysis came from a VDJ recombination model fitted to out-of-frame rearrangements, and those results were checked against IGoR. In a later analysis, hypergeometric tests were used to score TCR-TCR, TCR-HLA and TCR-CMV co-occurrence, with a repertoire-size bias correction applied to TCR pairs. To estimate false discovery rates, a later analysis permuted the HLA or CMV assignments 20 times. In a later analysis, co-occurring TCRs were grouped using DBSCAN, and TCRdist sequence similarity was added for clustering within HLA-allele-positive subsets. For co-occurrence clustering, repertoires with fewer than 30,000 or more than 120,000 public chains were excluded, along with roughly 5 repertoires with anomalous nucleotide sharing. As stored in TCRdb, this immuneACCESS dataset retains in-frame rearrangements with V and J assigned. A fraction of the clones does not appear; measured against another copy, unresolved V genes explain less than half of the discrepancy, and the remainder lacks a known reason. D and trimming come from the DNA, and the V and J calls and clone size come from that table. This sample has some 78,000 clones in its table, and 70% to 80% of those were observed once. The ten top clones hold about 23% of the sample.

The data originate from a study of cytomegalovirus exposure and HLA in healthy donors (dated by TCRdb to between 2016 and 2019). In terms of the full investigation: In an earlier analysis of approximately 640 of the donors, 276 Gb of sequence data and 100 million or so unique TCR beta sequences from 180 million or so T cells were reported. Approximately 310 gigabases of sequencing data and about 92 million unique TCR sequences made up an early release that covered under 750 HLA-typed donors. To study patterns of TCR occurrence, a later analysis re-analyzed previously published TCR beta repertoires from around 670 donors and added high-resolution HLA genotyping. To decide whether each TCR beta V gene segment behaved as functional or pseudogenic, an earlier analysis of several hundred of the donors relied on high-throughput TCR beta sequencing. A later genetic analysis took genome-wide SNP genotypes for about three fifths of the 666 donors and used that subset as a discovery cohort. In the later analysis, no new phenotypic data were used to find candidate immune exposures; instead, reliance was placed on TCR beta sequences and their occurrence across donors. The genetic ancestry cluster associated with self-reported Caucasian donors included around four fifths of the 300 to 400 genotyped donors. Every repertoire in the discovery cohort had been generated on one and the same sequencing platform. On average, around 240,000 unique TCR beta nucleotide sequences were sequenced per donor among some 420 genotyped donors of the cohort, with roughly 18% of those sequences being non-productive. Using immunosequencing, the study profiled T cell repertoires from about 620 subjects and related those repertoires to cytomegalovirus serostatus. To predict cytomegalovirus infection status, the study brought together high-throughput TCR immunosequencing, statistical association of individual TCRs with disease status, and machine learning. Donor age, sex, ethnicity and CMV serostatus were compiled together with the repertoire data. The number of donors typed differed by locus, with 629-630 for A, B, C, DRB1 and DQB1, roughly 520 for DQA1, about 610 for DPA1, and approximately 470 for DPB1. Both class I and class II loci were covered by HLA typing, at four-digit resolution. A handful of DR-DQ haplotypes were handled as single units for association and clustering because linkage in the cohort was strong. The aim of the study was to test whether cataloging public T cell receptors could identify signatures of past pathogen exposure. Besides the first cohort of some 670 subjects, a separate validation cohort made up of about 120 different subjects was used. Overall study results and their limits: Linkage disequilibrium might explain the correlated functional status among segregating V segments, but an unknown experimental factor could not be excluded. According to a later genetic analysis, donors in an Asian-associated ancestry cluster had fewer N-insertions in productive TCRs than the approximately 710-donor mean. The classifier was reported to diagnose cytomegalovirus status with high specificity and sensitivity in both the original and validation cohorts. Because counts were too low, roughly 18 rarely observed V segments, including chromosome 9 orphons, were left out of the earlier analysis of 587 of the donors. Broadly in line with IMGT annotations, most TCR beta V segments showed up in productive rearrangements about 87% or about 30% of the time in an earlier analysis of approximately 640 of the donors. A later analysis found that TCR association rates varied across HLA loci, with DRB1 alleles showing the most associated TCRs and HLA-C alleles the fewest. Strong co-occurrence of HLA alleles, especially DR and DQ, made assigning TCR associations to individual alleles difficult. The study listed approximately 150 TCR beta chains as associated with cytomegalovirus. For the cohort, immune exposure information was limited to CMV serostatus. Most TCR sequences were observed very rarely across donors, whereas some public TCRs were present in many individuals. In this cohort, only TCR beta chains were sequenced, and detectable features were limited by the absence of alpha or paired-chain data. In a later analysis, around 17,000 TCR beta sequences were associated with specific HLA alleles at a false discovery rate of 0.05. Most CMV-associated TCR beta chains appeared to be HLA-restricted in a later analysis, and the HLA associations seemed to be driven largely by CMV exposure. According to a later analysis, parvovirus B19, influenza, CMV and Epstein-Barr virus appeared linked to several top co-occurrence clusters. The authors suggested that the approach could potentially be generalized to other disease states and immunological phenotypes. A cluster of highly shared sequence variants was judged likely to be a technical artifact of the sequencing pipeline. A few of the identified cytomegalovirus-associated TCR beta chains were confirmed in vitro to be specific for cytomegalovirus antigens. V-gene and J-gene trimming of TCR beta chains was associated with a missense DCLRE1C variant in a later genetic analysis, and the association was replicated in an independent cohort. Compared with equally common non-associated chains, HLA-associated TCR beta chains in a later analysis were more clonally expanded and had lower generation probabilities. Sequencing depth was assumed to be roughly uniform across donors in the presence/absence analyses, though that assumption may not hold. HLA typing was unavailable for some donors at each locus, so association tests used only the typed subset. A further reported finding was that TCR beta sequences accurately predicted the HLA-A and HLA-B alleles for most subjects in the first cohort.

The sequenced sample was PBMCs. The clonotype was recovered from a woman aged 45-59 years in good health and CMV-seropositive.

The CDR3 corresponds to CASSDRGRSDTIYF. Read as DNA, the sequence is TGTGCCAGCAGCGACAGGGGGCGGTCGGACACCATATATTTT. The chain joins TRBV9 to TRBJ1-3; 9 bases in between match TRBD1. The CDR3 contains 14 residues, cysteine and phenylalanine counted. Here the CDR3 DNA is all that survives: 42 bases in frame from base 1. Based on the germline V gene, the CDR1 and CDR2 sequences are SGDLS and YYNGEE. Trimmed from V: 3 bases; trimmed from J: 8 bases; junction bases lacking a gene match: 6.